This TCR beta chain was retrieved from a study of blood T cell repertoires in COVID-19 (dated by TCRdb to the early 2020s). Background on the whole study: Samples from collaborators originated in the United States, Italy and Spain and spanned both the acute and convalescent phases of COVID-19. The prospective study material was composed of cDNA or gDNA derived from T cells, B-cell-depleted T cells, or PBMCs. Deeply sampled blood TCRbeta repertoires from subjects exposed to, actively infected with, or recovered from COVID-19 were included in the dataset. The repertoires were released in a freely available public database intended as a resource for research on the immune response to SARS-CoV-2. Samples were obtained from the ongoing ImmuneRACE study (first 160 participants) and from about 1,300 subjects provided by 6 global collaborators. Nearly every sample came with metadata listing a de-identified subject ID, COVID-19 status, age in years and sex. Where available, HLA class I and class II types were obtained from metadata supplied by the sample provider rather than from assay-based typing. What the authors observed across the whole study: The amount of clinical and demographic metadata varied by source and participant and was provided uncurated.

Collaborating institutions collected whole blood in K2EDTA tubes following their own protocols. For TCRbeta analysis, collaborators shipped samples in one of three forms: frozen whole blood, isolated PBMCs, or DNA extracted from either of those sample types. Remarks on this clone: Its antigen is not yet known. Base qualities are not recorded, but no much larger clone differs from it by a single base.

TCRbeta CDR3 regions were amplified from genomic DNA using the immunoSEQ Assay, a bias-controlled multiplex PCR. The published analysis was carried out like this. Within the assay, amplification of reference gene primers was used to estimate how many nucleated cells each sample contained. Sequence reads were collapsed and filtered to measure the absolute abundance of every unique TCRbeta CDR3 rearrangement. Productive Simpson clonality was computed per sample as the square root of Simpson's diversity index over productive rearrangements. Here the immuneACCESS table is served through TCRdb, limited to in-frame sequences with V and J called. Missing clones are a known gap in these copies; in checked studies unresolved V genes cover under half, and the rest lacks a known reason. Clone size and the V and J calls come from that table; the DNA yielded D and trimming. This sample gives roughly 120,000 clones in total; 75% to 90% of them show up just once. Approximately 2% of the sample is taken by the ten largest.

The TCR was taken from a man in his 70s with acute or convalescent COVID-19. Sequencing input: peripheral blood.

CDR3 sequence: CASSLYADNEQFF. The nucleotides are TGTGCCAGCAGTTTATACGCAGACAATGAGCAGTTCTTC. The rearranged segments are TRBV12-3 or TRBV12-4 and TRBJ2-1; the D gene is not confidently resolved. Counted from cysteine to phenylalanine, this CDR3 has 13 amino acids. The only DNA kept is the CDR3, 39 bases in frame from the first base. V gives up 2 bases and J gives up 5 bases, and the segment between their germline ends measures 7 bases.